Listed below are T cell receptor beta chains from one sample, sequenced in a study of blood T cell repertoires in COVID-19. The data were produced by immunoSEQ multiplex PCR, yet TCRdb's version contains in-frame clones alone and is incomplete. The data show hundreds of thousands of clones, roughly 86% seen once. Sequencing used PBMCs or T cells enriched from blood (not recorded which). These receptors all come from a woman aged 40-49 years with acute COVID-19. The CDR3 runs from the conserved cysteine through the conserved F or W. A D gene is named only where the DNA matches it firmly. The size of a clone is reported for some rows only, either as once, few or many, or as a class for expanded clones.

abundance	v_gene	j_gene	d_gene	CDR3nt	CDR3aa
few	TRBV7-9	TRBJ2-3	TRBD2	TGTGCCAGCAGCTTTACTAGCGGGGCTTCGGGAACGCAGTATTTT	CASSFTSGASGTQYF
.	TRBV2	TRBJ2-4	TRBD2	TGTGCCAGCAGTGACGAAGCGGGGGTGCGAAACATTCAGTACTTC	CASSDEAGVRNIQYF
.	TRBV29-1	TRBJ1-2	TRBD1	TGCAGCGTCGGGACAGAGGCCTATGGCTACACCTTC	CSVGTEAYGYTF
.	TRBV7-9	TRBJ1-5	.	TGTGCCAGCAGCCAGACCCAGGGACAGCCCCAGCATTTT	CASSQTQGQPQHF
.	TRBV12-3/TRBV12-4	TRBJ1-1	.	TGTGCCAGCAGTTGGGCCGGAAACACTGAAGCTTTCTTT	CASSWAGNTEAFF
once	TRBV14	TRBJ1-2	.	TGTGCCAGCAGCCAAGATCGGAGGGGAGCTAACTATGGCTACACCTTC	CASSQDRRGANYGYTF
.	TRBV7-9	TRBJ1-1	.	TGTGCCAGCAGCTTAGTTGGGCTCAACACTGAAGCTTTCTTT	CASSLVGLNTEAFF
.	TRBV14	TRBJ2-7	.	TGTGCCAGCAGCCACCGCCTAGCGAGGTCCTACGAGCAGTACTTC	CASSHRLARSYEQYF
few	TRBV7-9	TRBJ2-7	TRBD1	TGTGCCAGCAGCCTCGACAGGGGCGGCGAGCAGTACTTC	CASSLDRGGEQYF
.	TRBV7-9	TRBJ1-1	.	TGTGCCAGCAGCCAGAGGCGGGGGCAGAACACTGAAGCTTTCTTT	CASSQRRGQNTEAFF
once	TRBV15	TRBJ2-2	TRBD2	TGTGCCACCAGCAGAGATATCCAGCGGGGATGGAACACCGGGGAGCTGTTTTTT	CATSRDIQRGWNTGELFF
.	TRBV11-2	TRBJ2-1	TRBD2	TGTGCCAGCAGCTTAGATGCAGGACTAGCAAATGAGCAGTTCTTC	CASSLDAGLANEQFF
.	TRBV30	TRBJ1-5	.	TGTGCCTGGAGTGATACCGGGAGTGCTAATCAGCCCCAGCATTTT	CAWSDTGSANQPQHF
.	TRBV4-1	TRBJ2-5	.	TGCGCCAGCAGCCAAGGGCCAGTCTTGGAGACCCAGTACTTC	CASSQGPVLETQYF
.	TRBV7-2	TRBJ1-5	.	TGTGCCAGCAGCCTGAGCTCTTTTAATCAGCCCCAGCATTTT	CASSLSSFNQPQHF
.	TRBV14	TRBJ2-5	TRBD1	TGTGCCAGCAGCTTCCCACGACAGGGGCAAGAGACCCAGTACTTC	CASSFPRQGQETQYF
.	TRBV7-2	TRBJ1-3	.	TGTGCCAGCAGCTTTTCAGGGGAATGGGGCTCTGGAAACACCATATATTTT	CASSFSGEWGSGNTIYF
.	TRBV5-1	TRBJ2-1	TRBD2	TGCGCCAGCAGCCCGCTGACTAGCGGGGGGGCAATGGGGAATGAGCAGTTCTTC	CASSPLTSGGAMGNEQFF
.	TRBV27	TRBJ1-2	TRBD1	TGTGCCAGCAGTCCCCGGACAGGGGGAGGCTACACCTTC	CASSPRTGGGYTF
.	TRBV27	TRBJ1-2	.	TGTGCCAGCAGTTTAGGGGGCTCTAACTATGGCTACACCTTC	CASSLGGSNYGYTF
.	TRBV9	TRBJ2-5	TRBD2	TGTGCCAGCAGCGGAATAGCGGGACAAGAGACCCAGTACTTC	CASSGIAGQETQYF